This TCR beta chain was recorded in a study of blood T cell repertoires in COVID-19. Study details: Sample material is recorded as cDNA or gDNA derived from T cells, B-cell-depleted T cells, or PBMCs.

Sequencing used immunoSEQ multiplex PCR; TCRdb keeps in-frame clones, though not all of them. The sample carries 200,000 or so clones, about four fifths recorded once. Participants were aged about 18 to 90 years, lived in 20 to 25 US areas, and enrolled virtually. Assignment of participants to cohorts was predicated upon participant-reported clinical history. The TCR comes from a woman between 40 and 55 years old with acute COVID-19. Sequenced material: PBMCs or T cells enriched from blood (not recorded which).

The CDR3 sequence is CASSVTDGLQRGFSEQFF. The DNA for the CDR3 is TGTGCCAGCAGCGTAACTGACGGGTTGCAGCGGGGTTTCAGTGAGCAGTTCTTC. This chain joins TRBV9 and TRBJ2-1, with TRBD2 identical over 7 bases. V trimming: 1 base; J trimming: 9 bases; junction bases outside the gene matches: 19. CDR1 is SGDLS and CDR2 is YYNGEE in the germline V gene. The CDR3 spans 18 residues. The variable domain in full, completed from reference TRBV9 and TRBJ2-1, reads DSGVTQTPKHLITATGQRVTLRCSPRSGDLSVYWYQQSLDQGLQFLIQYYNGEERAKGNILERFSAQQFPDLHSELNLSSLELGDSALYFCASSVTDGLQRGFSEQFFGPGTRLTVL.